These 28 T cell receptor beta chains originate from one sample sequenced in a study of cytomegalovirus exposure and HLA in healthy donors. Method: immunoSEQ multiplex PCR; TCRdb's copy keeps in-frame clones and lacks some. Of over 45,000 clones listed, over 85% are singletons. The specimen was PBMCs. These receptors were obtained from a man aged 18 to 29 in good health and CMV-seronegative.

A single count supports this clone. In DNA form, the CDR3 reads TGTGCTAGCTCGAGCGGGATCCACAATGAGCAGTTCTTC. Amino acids: CASSSGIHNEQFF. This chain connects TRBV12-5 to TRBJ2-1; 7 bases align to TRBD2. Germline CDR1 and CDR2: LGHNT and FRNRAP. The CDR3 totals 13 residues. The V and J ends lost 9 bases and 5 bases, in that order; junction bases with no gene match: 7.

V and J are TRBV28 and TRBJ1-5, with a weak D call TRBD1 (6 bases). Germline CDR1 MDHEN, CDR2 SYDVKM. This CDR3 comprises 13 residues. The V end was cut by 7 bases, the J end by 4 bases, with 11 bases between. CDR3 coding DNA: TGTGCCAGCACTACGGACAGAAATCAGCCCCAGCATTTT. Amino acid sequence: CASTTDRNQPQHF.

This clone was found once. The chain joins TRBV11-3 to TRBJ1-5, with D unresolved. Trimming shortened V by 1 base and J by 7 bases, and 8 bases separated the two germline ends. Germline CDR1 reads SGHNT; CDR2 reads YENEEA. This CDR3 contains 13 residues. The CDR3 sequence: CASSLVSRQPQHF. CDR3 DNA: TGTGCCAGCAGCTTAGTTAGTCGGCAGCCCCAGCATTTT.

This chain links TRBV11-2 with TRBJ1-2; tentative D call: TRBD1 (6 bases). The CDR3 contains 18 residues. The germline V and J ends were trimmed by 1 base and 4 bases, with 22 bases remaining between them. Germline lookup yields CDR1 SGHAT and CDR2 FQNNGV. CDR3 residues: CASSLVKGGAKSGYGYTF. DNA of the CDR3: TGTGCCAGCAGCTTAGTAAAGGGGGGGGCAAAGTCGGGCTATGGCTACACCTTC.

The J gene is TRBJ2-1, the V gene TRBV7-2; a possible D gene is TRBD2 (6 bases). The CDR3 covers 15 residues. Germline V gene sequence: CDR1 SGHTA, CDR2 FQGNSA. Trimming shortened V by 0 bases and J by 9 bases, and 15 bases separated the two germline ends. The CDR3, as DNA: TGTGCCAGCAGCTTAGCGTCGGGAGCGTCTGGTGAGCAGTTCTTC. Its translation is CASSLASGASGEQFF.

This chain connects TRBV9 to TRBJ1-2; D is unresolved. V shed 1 base and J shed 3 bases, with 16 bases lying between them. This CDR3 contains 16 residues. Germline V gives CDR1 SGDLS, CDR2 YYNGEE. This chain's CDR3 is CASSVTPRLEDYGYTF. The CDR3 nucleotides are TGTGCCAGCAGCGTAACCCCTAGGCTTGAAGACTATGGCTACACCTTC. Full variable domain (missing parts from reference TRBV9 and TRBJ1-2): DSGVTQTPKHLITATGQRVTLRCSPRSGDLSVYWYQQSLDQGLQFLIQYYNGEERAKGNILERFSAQQFPDLHSELNLSSLELGDSALYFCASSVTPRLEDYGYTFGSGTRLTVV.

The V and J genes are TRBV10-3 and TRBJ2-2, with D maybe TRBD1 (6 bases). Trimming removed 0 bases at V and 5 bases at J, with 13 bases between. Germline CDR1 ENHRY, CDR2 SYGVKD. The CDR3 is made up of 16 amino acids. The CDR3: CAISESLGQSTGELFF. DNA for the CDR3: TGTGCCATCAGTGAGTCTCTGGGACAATCGACCGGGGAGCTGTTTTTT.

The rearrangement joins TRBV28 to TRBJ1-4, with a tentative D call TRBD1 (6 bases). V was trimmed by 5 bases and J by 0 bases, leaving 16 bases between them. This CDR3 is 17 amino acids long. Per germline, CDR1 MDHEN and CDR2 SYDVKM. CDR3 loop: CASSVPGQSATNEKLFF. DNA for the CDR3: TGTGCCAGCAGTGTTCCTGGACAGAGTGCAACTAATGAAAAACTGTTTTTT.

The chain is built from TRBV5-1 and TRBJ2-6; D unclear. The germline CDR1 and CDR2 sequences are SGHRS and YFSETQ. V lost 2 bases, J lost 2 bases, and 8 bases lay in between. There are 15 residues in the CDR3. The CDR3 DNA follows: TGCGCCAGCAGCTTTACTGGAGCTGGGGCCAACGTCCTGACTTTC. Translated, it gives CASSFTGAGANVLTF.

This clone occurred once. The same CDR3 can be traced to other DNA sequences in this sample. J is TRBJ2-7 and V is TRBV7-8; maybe TRBD2 (6 bases). Per germline, CDR1 SGHVS and CDR2 FQNEAQ. V was trimmed by 4 bases and J by 0 bases, leaving 13 bases between them. The CDR3 loop spans 15 amino acids. CDR3 in DNA: TGTGCCAGCAGCTATTACGCGGGAAGCTCCTACGAGCAGTACTTC. Residues: CASSYYAGSSYEQYF.

V usage is TRBV5-1 and J usage is TRBJ2-1; 8 nucleotides agree with TRBD2. This CDR3 is 13 amino acids long. Germline V lookup: CDR1 SGHRS, CDR2 YFSETQ. V shed 5 bases, J shed 8 bases, and the junction held 6 bases outside the gene matches. CDR3 amino acids: CASRLREDDEQFF. The DNA of the CDR3 is TGCGCCAGCAGATTGCGGGAGGACGATGAGCAGTTCTTC.

The chain carries TRBV27 and TRBJ2-7, with 10 bases aligning to TRBD2. Trimming removed 0 bases from V and 3 bases from J; junction bases left unmatched: 2. Germline V gives CDR1 MNHEY, CDR2 SMNVEV (reference sequence). The CDR3 contains 15 residues. The CDR3 loop is CASSLSGLALYEQYF. Written as DNA, the CDR3 is TGTGCCAGCAGTTTATCGGGACTAGCGCTCTACGAGCAGTACTTC.

This clone was found a few times. The chain carries TRBV9 and TRBJ2-1; TRBD2 matches 11 bases. The CDR3 has 19 amino acids. The germline gives CDR1 SGDLS, CDR2 YYNGEE. V lost 0 bases and J lost 1; bases outside the gene matches: 9. CDR3 sequence: CASSVGWGLAGGSYNEQFF. The CDR3 coding sequence is TGTGCCAGCAGCGTAGGTTGGGGGCTAGCGGGAGGATCCTACAATGAGCAGTTCTTC.

V and J are TRBV30 and TRBJ1-5; D gene unclear. The CDR3 is made up of 14 amino acids. V gave up 2 bases and J gave up 5 bases, with 13 bases separating them. Germline values: CDR1 GTSNPN, CDR2 SVGIG (reference sequence). Written as DNA, the CDR3 is TGTGCCTGGAGTCCATACCGGGGAGATCAGCCCCAGCATTTT. Amino acid sequence: CAWSPYRGDQPQHF.

The V gene is TRBV19, the J gene TRBJ2-7; 13 positions match TRBD2. The CDR3 is 16 amino acids. With 3 bases clipped from V and 3 bases from J, the junction kept 5 bases outside the gene matches. Per germline, CDR1 LNHDA and CDR2 SQIVND (reference sequence). The CDR3, as DNA: TGTGCCAGTAGTATGGGACTAGCGGGAATTGGCTACGAGCAGTACTTC. It translates to CASSMGLAGIGYEQYF.

The CDR3 nucleotides are TGTGCCACAGACAGGGACCGGTACAATGAGCAGTTCTTC. Translated: CATDRDRYNEQFF. The chain recombines TRBV2 with TRBJ2-1, with TRBD1 matching over 7 bases. Trimming at V came to 10 bases and at J to 4 bases, leaving 7 bases not matched to a gene. The CDR3 is made up of 13 amino acids. Germline lookup yields CDR1 SNHLY and CDR2 FYNNEI.

This clone was detected only once. This chain connects TRBV11-2 to TRBJ2-7; the D gene is possibly TRBD2 (5 bases). The V end was cut by 3 bases, the J end by 6 bases, with 6 bases between. The length of the CDR3 is 11 residues. Per germline, CDR1 SGHAT and CDR2 FQNNGV. CDR3 protein: CASSFGGEQYF. In DNA, the CDR3 is TGTGCCAGCAGCTTCGGAGGCGAGCAGTACTTC.

The chain couples TRBV9 to TRBJ2-1; tentative D call: TRBD1 (5 bases). CDR1 and CDR2 (germline): SGDLS, YYNGEE. With 0 bases removed from V and 4 bases from J, the gap between germline ends came to 11 bases. This CDR3 comprises 15 residues. CDR3 nucleotides: TGTGCCAGCAGCGTAGACAGGTCCTCTTACAATGAGCAGTTCTTC. This translates into CASSVDRSSYNEQFF.

This sequence joins TRBV27 and TRBJ2-7; unclear D gene. The V gene's germline CDR1 is MNHEY and CDR2 SMNVEV (reference sequence). The V end was cut by 4 bases, the J end by 2 bases, with 9 bases between. The CDR3 contains 13 residues. DNA for the CDR3: TGTGCCAGCAGTTCTAAGGAGCCCTACGAGCAGTACTTC. Its translation is CASSSKEPYEQYF.

V is TRBV7-6 and J is TRBJ2-3, with 8 bases lining up with TRBD2. The CDR3 is 16 amino acids. The germline V gene encodes CDR1 SGHVS and CDR2 FNYEAQ. V shed 5 bases, J shed 3 bases, and the junction held 10 bases outside the gene matches. The CDR3 nucleotides read TGTGCCAGCAGCCGCCCGGGTAGCGGGAAAACAGATACGCAGTATTTT. This translates into CASSRPGSGKTDTQYF.

CDR3 DNA sequence: TGCGCCAGCAGCTTCCGGCGAACTGGGACAGGGGTTAGGAATGAGCAGTTCTTC. Translating it yields CASSFRRTGTGVRNEQFF. This chain links TRBV5-1 with TRBJ2-1; TRBD1 agrees at 10 bases. The CDR3 is made up of 18 amino acids. Germline V gene lookup returns CDR1 SGHRS and CDR2 YFSETQ. The J segment lost 7 bases and the V segment lost 2 bases, leaving 15 bases of the junction unmatched.

The chain is built from TRBV6-5 and TRBJ1-3; D is perhaps TRBD1 (5 bases). The CDR3 has 14 amino acids. Germline V gene lookup returns CDR1 MNHEY and CDR2 SVGAGI. The V end was cut by 8 bases, the J end by 2 bases, with 13 bases between. The CDR3 spells CASRQGSTGNTIYF. CDR3 nucleotides: TGTGCCAGCCGGCAGGGCTCAACTGGAAACACCATATATTTT.

This chain connects TRBV28 to TRBJ2-7; D unclear. Germline V gene data show CDR1 as MDHEN and CDR2 as SYDVKM. Trimming removed 2 bases from V and 0 bases from J, with 8 bases in between. The CDR3 contains 14 residues. CDR3 in amino acids: CASSLDINSYEQYF. CDR3 DNA sequence: TGTGCCAGCAGTTTAGACATAAACTCCTACGAGCAGTACTTC. Variable domain in full (rest from reference TRBV28 and TRBJ2-7): DVKVTQSSRYLVKRTGEKVFLECVQDMDHENMFWYRQDPGLGLRLIYFSYDVKMKEKGDIPEGYSVSREKKERFSLILESASTNQTSMYLCASSLDINSYEQYFGPGTRLTVT.

The chain employs TRBV2 and TRBJ2-3; 7 bases align to TRBD2. CDR1 SNHLY and CDR2 FYNNEI come from the germline V gene. The CDR3 spans 15 residues. Trimming took 10 bases from V and 2 from J; bases not matched to a gene: 12. CDR3 nucleotides: TGTGCCACCCGGGGTGGGGGGGTTAACACAGATACGCAGTATTTT. Its translation: CATRGGGVNTDTQYF.

This chain connects TRBV4-1 to TRBJ1-1; D is possibly TRBD1 (6 bases). CDR1 and CDR2 (germline): MGHRA, YSYEKL. The CDR3 length is 14 residues. Deletions cut 1 base from V and 11 bases from J, with 17 bases between. CDR3 nucleotide sequence: TGCGCCAGCAGCCAAGTAGGAGGGGGGGATATGGCTTTCTTT. It is translated as CASSQVGGGDMAFF.

The table lists this clone with a count of one. The chain has TRBV6-5 and TRBJ2-7; 9 nucleotides agree with TRBD2. The germline CDR1 and CDR2 sequences are MNHEY and SVGAGI. The CDR3 has 13 amino acids. Trimming cost V 10 bases and J 8 bases; bases outside gene matches: 12. The CDR3 DNA reads TGTGCCATCAATGAGGCGGGAGGGCCGAAGCAGTACTTC. Its translation is CAINEAGGPKQYF.

This clone was picked up one time. The genes are TRBV28 and TRBJ1-4, with D tentatively TRBD1 (6 bases). V was clipped by 6 bases and J by 7 bases, with 12 bases between them. The V gene's germline CDR1 is MDHEN and CDR2 SYDVKM. The CDR3 extends over 13 amino acids. CDR3 protein: CASRQGSSEKLFF. CDR3 DNA sequence: TGTGCCAGCAGACAGGGTAGTAGTGAAAAACTGTTTTTT.

V and J are TRBV5-1 and TRBJ2-1, with a weak D call TRBD2 (5 bases). The V gene's germline CDR1 is SGHRS and CDR2 YFSETQ. This CDR3 has 15 amino acids. V was pared by 1 base and J by 0 bases, with 8 bases between. The CDR3 region is CASSLLGSSYNEQFF. For the CDR3, the DNA is TGCGCCAGCAGCTTGCTGGGGAGCTCCTACAATGAGCAGTTCTTC.